This T cell receptor beta chain was profiled in a study of blood T cell repertoires in COVID-19. Across the study: The study drew acute and convalescent COVID-19 samples from the United States, Italy and Spain.

V was trimmed by 3 bases and J by 3 bases, leaving 14 bases between them. CDR3 length equals 15 residues. Germline V gives CDR1 SGHVS, CDR2 FQNEAQ. The repertoire was sequenced with immunoSEQ multiplex PCR; TCRdb's copy has only in-frame clones and lacks some. Of 250,000 or so clones in the sample, around 90% are singletons; the top ten hold 1.5% to 2%. The TCR was taken from a woman aged 45-60 years who had recovered from COVID-19. The source material was PBMCs or T cells enriched from blood (not recorded which). The chain couples TRBV7-8 to TRBJ1-1; D is perhaps TRBD1 (6 bases). The CDR3 DNA reads TGTGCCAGCAGCTTCGGGGGGGCAACGGACACTGAAGCTTTCTTT. Protein product: CASSFGGATDTEAFF.